The text below deals with one TCR beta chain. Its antigen is undetermined. This entry comes from a study of beta chain features in type 1 diabetes. Study results and caveats: There was no resolution here of whether HLA type influences TCRB rearrangement.

V was clipped by 3 bases and J by 2 bases; unmatched bases: 12. Germline CDR1 GTSNPN, CDR2 SVGIG (reference sequence). CDR3 length: 18 amino acids. Reverse transcription of all isolated RNA meant that expressed TCRB transcripts were sequenced. Profiling relied on immunoSEQ multiplex PCR, and the TCRdb table lists in-frame clones only, not all of them. The table has some 330,000 clones, approximately 10% seen once. Sequencing was performed on naive CD4+ T cells from blood. This chain joins TRBV30 and TRBJ1-5; 11 bases line up with TRBD1. The receptor comes from a woman aged 30 to 39 in good health. CDR3 in amino acids: CAWSVGDRGYRGNQPQHF. In nucleotides, the CDR3 is TGTGCCTGGAGCGTGGGGGACAGGGGGTATCGAGGCAATCAGCCCCAGCATTTT. The whole variable domain, remainder taken from reference TRBV30 and TRBJ1-5, is SQTIHQWPATLVQPVGSPLSLECTVEGTSNPNLYWYRQAAGRGLQLLFYSVGIGQISSEVPQNLSASRPQDRQFILSSKKLLLSDSGFYLCAWSVGDRGYRGNQPQHFGDGTRLSIL.